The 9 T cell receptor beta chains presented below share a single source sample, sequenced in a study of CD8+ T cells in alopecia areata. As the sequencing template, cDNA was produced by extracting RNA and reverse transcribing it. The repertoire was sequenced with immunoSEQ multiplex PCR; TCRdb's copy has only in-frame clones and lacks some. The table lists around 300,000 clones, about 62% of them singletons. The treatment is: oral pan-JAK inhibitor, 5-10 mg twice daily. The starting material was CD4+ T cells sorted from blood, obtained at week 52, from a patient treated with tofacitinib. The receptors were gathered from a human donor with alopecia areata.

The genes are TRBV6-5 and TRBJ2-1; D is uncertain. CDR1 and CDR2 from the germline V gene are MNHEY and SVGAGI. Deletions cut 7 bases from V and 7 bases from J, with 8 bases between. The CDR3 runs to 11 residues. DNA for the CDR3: TGTGCCAGCACTGTGGGGAATGAGCAGTTCTTC. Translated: CASTVGNEQFF.

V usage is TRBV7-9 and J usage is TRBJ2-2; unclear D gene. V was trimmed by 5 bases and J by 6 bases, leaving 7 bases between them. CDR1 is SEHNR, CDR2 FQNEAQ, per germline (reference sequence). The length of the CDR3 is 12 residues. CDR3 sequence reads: CASSHAAGELFF. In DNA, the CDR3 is TGTGCCAGCAGCCATGCCGCCGGGGAGCTGTTTTTT.

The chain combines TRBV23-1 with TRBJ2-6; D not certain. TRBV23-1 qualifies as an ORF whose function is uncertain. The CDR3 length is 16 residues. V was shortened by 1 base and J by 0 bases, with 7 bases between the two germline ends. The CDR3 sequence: CASSQLVHSGANVLTF. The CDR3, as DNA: TGCGCCAGCAGTCAATTGGTCCACTCTGGGGCCAACGTCCTGACTTTC.

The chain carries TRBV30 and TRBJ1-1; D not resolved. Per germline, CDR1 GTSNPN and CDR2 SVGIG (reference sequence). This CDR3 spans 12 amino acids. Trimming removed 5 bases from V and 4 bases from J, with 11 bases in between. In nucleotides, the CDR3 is TGTGCCTGGTTAAGGTTAGGCACTGAAGCTTTCTTT. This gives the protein CAWLRLGTEAFF. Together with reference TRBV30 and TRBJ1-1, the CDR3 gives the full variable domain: SQTIHQWPATLVQPVGSPLSLECTVEGTSNPNLYWYRQAAGRGLQLLFYSVGIGQISSEVPQNLSASRPQDRQFILSSKKLLLSDSGFYLCAWLRLGTEAFFGQGTRLTVV.

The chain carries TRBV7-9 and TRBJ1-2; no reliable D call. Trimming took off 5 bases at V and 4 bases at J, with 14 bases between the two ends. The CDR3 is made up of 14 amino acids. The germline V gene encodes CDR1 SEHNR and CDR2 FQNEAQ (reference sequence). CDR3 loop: CASSRMESGYGYTF. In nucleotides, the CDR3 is TGTGCCAGCAGCCGGATGGAATCAGGCTATGGCTACACCTTC.

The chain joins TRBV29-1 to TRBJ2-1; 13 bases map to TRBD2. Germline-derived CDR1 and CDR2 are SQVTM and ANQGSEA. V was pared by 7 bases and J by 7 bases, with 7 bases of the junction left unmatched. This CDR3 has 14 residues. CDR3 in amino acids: CSAAWGLAGNEQFF. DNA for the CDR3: TGCAGCGCCGCTTGGGGACTAGCGGGGAATGAGCAGTTCTTC.

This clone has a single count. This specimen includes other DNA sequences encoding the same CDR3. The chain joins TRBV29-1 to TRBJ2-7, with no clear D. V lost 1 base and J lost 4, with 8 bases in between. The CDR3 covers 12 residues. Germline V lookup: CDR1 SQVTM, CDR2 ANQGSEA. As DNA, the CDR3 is TGCAGCGTTGAAGGGGCAGCTTACGAGCAGTACTTC. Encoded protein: CSVEGAAYEQYF.

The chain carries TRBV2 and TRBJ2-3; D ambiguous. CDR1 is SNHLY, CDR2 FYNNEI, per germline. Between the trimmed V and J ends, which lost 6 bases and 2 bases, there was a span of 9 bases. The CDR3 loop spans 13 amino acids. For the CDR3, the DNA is TGTGCCAGCAGAAGTAGCTTCACAGATACGCAGTATTTT. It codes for CASRSSFTDTQYF.

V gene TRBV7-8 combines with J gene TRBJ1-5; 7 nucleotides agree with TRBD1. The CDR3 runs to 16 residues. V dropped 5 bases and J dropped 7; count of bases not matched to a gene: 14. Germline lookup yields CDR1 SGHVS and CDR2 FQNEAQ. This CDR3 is CASSTSTGSAGQPQHF. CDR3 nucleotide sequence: TGTGCCAGCAGCACCTCGACAGGGTCGGCGGGGCAGCCCCAGCATTTT.